Described below is a single T cell receptor beta chain sequence and its context. The antigen is unknown. It was around 11 ml of fresh peripheral blood that supplied the PBMCs. These data come from a study of T cells in Graves' hyperthyroidism and ophthalmopathy. Whole-study context: Pretreatment peripheral blood was obtained at initial diagnosis.

This CDR3 is 15 amino acids long. Germline CDR1 and CDR2: MNHNS and SASEGT. V was cut by 2 bases and J by 0 bases, with 8 bases left in between. Study-wide points: Among thyroid clonotypes expanded above 0.001, most also appeared in blood.

TCR beta CDR3 regions were amplified from RNA transcripts. HTBI primers were the set used in a first-round RT-PCR of the TCR CDR3. TCRdb used MiXCR to reprocess the multiplex PCR reads, holding one entry per CDR3 protein. This table holds 530,000 or so distinct CDR3 sequences, under 20% found once. The TCR sequence derives from a woman under 30 with Graves' ophthalmopathy. This chain uses TRBV6-1 with TRBJ1-3; D is uncertain. The sequencing sample was made of blood. The CDR3 here is CASSELGSSGNTIYF. Written as DNA, the CDR3 is TGTGCCAGCAGTGAATTAGGGAGCTCTGGAAACACCATATATTTT.